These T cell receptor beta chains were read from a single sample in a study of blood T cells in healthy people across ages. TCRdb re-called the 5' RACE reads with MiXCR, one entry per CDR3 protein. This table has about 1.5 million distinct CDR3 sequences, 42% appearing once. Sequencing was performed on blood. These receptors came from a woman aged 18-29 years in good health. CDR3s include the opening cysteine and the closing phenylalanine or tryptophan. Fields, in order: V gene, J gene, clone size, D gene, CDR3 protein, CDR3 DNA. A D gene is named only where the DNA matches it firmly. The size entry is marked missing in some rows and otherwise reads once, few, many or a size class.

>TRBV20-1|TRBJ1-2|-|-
CSATQLGGYTF
TGCAGTGCTACCCAGTTGGGTGGCTACACCTTC
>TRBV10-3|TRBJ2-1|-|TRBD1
CAIKETGGSLWQFF
TGTGCCATCAAGGAGACAGGGGGCTCTTTATGGCAGTTCTTC
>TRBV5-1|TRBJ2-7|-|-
CASSLFSTAPYEQYF
TGCGCCAGCAGCCTGTTCTCGACAGCGCCCTACGAGCAGTACTTC
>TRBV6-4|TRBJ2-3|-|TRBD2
CASSDLAGGPATQYF
TGTGCCAGCAGTGATTTAGCGGGAGGCCCAGCTACGCAGTATTTT
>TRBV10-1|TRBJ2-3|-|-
CASSMRIADTQYF
TGCGCCAGCAGTATGAGGATAGCGGATACGCAGTATTTT
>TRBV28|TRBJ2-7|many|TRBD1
CASSLVGTAAYEQYF
TGTGCCAGCAGCTTGGTGGGGACAGCGGCCTACGAGCAGTACTTC
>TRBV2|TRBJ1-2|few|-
CASRKGGGYGYTF
TGTGCCAGCAGGAAGGGGGGGGGATATGGCTACACCTTC
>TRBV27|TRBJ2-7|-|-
CASSRGSGPEKQYF
TGTGCCAGCAGTCGCGGTAGCGGTCCCGAAAAGCAGTACTTC
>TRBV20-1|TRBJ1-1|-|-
CSARDGLAFF
TGCAGTGCTAGAGATGGCTTGGCTTTCTTT
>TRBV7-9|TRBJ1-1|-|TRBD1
CASSPGTERTEAFF
TGTGCCAGCAGCCCAGGGACAGAGAGGACTGAAGCTTTCTTT
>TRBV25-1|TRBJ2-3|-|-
CASKDSRPLQYF
TGTGCCAGCAAGGACTCCAGACCACTGCAGTATTTT
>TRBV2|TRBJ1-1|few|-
CASSSYDTEAFF
TGTGCCAGCAGTTCGTATGACACTGAAGCTTTCTTT
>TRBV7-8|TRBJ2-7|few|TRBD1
CASSLAGGLFSYEQYF
TGTGCCAGCAGCTTAGCAGGGGGCCTTTTCTCCTACGAGCAGTACTTC
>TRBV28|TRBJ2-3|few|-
CASSLGASVGTDTQYF
TGTGCCAGCAGTTTAGGCGCTAGCGTAGGCACAGATACGCAGTATTTT
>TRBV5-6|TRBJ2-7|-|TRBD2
CASSPHGGAQYNEQYF
TGTGCCAGCAGCCCCCACGGGGGGGCCCAGTACAATGAGCAGTACTTC
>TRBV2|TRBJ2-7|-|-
CASSDLWPEQYF
TGTGCCAGCAGTGATTTGTGGCCCGAGCAGTACTTC
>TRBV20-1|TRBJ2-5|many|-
CSASLPGEGTQYF
TGCAGTGCTAGTTTGCCGGGCGAAGGGACCCAGTACTTC
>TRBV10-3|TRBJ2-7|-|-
CAISDLEQGDNEQYF
TGTGCCATCAGTGATTTAGAACAGGGTGATAACGAGCAGTACTTC
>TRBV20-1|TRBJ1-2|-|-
CSAGTQANYGYTF
TGCAGTGCTGGGACACAAGCTAACTATGGCTACACCTTC
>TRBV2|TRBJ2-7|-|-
CASQGSRVEQYF
TGTGCCAGTCAGGGGAGTAGGGTCGAGCAGTACTTC
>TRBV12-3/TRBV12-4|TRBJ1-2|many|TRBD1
CASSLAGQTSYGYTF
TGTGCCAGCAGTTTAGCGGGACAGACTTCGTATGGCTACACCTTC
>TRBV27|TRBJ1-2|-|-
CASTTAGAGGYTF
TGTGCCAGCACCACGGCAGGGGCGGGTGGCTACACCTTC
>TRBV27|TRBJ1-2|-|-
CARSLSGNANYGYTF
TGTGCCAGAAGTTTATCCGGGAATGCTAACTATGGCTACACCTTC
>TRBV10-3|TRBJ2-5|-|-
CAIRGQDREETQYF
TGTGCCATCAGAGGTCAGGACCGCGAAGAGACCCAGTACTTC
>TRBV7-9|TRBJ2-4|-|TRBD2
CASSIPGLAVQYF
TGTGCCAGCAGCATCCCGGGACTAGCGGTTCAGTACTTC
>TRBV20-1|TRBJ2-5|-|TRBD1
CSATGQNQETQYF
TGCAGTGCTACGGGACAGAACCAAGAGACCCAGTACTTC
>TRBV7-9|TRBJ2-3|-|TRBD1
CASSLGRGPADTQYF
TGTGCCAGCAGCTTGGGCAGGGGGCCGGCAGATACGCAGTATTTT
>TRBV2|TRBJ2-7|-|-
CASTQVYEQYF
TGTGCCAGCACCCAAGTCTACGAGCAGTACTTC
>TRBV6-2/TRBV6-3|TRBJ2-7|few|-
CASSPAGDPYEQYF
TGTGCCAGCAGCCCAGCCGGGGATCCCTACGAGCAGTACTTC
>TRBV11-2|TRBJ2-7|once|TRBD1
CASSPEGASYEQYF
TGTGCCAGCAGCCCAGAGGGGGCCTCCTACGAGCAGTACTTC
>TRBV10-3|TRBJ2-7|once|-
CAISESTNSYNEQYF
TGTGCCATCAGTGAGTCGACAAACTCCTACAATGAGCAGTACTTC
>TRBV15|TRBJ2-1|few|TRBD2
CATSPGGNEQFF
TGTGCCACCAGCCCCGGGGGGAATGAGCAGTTCTTC
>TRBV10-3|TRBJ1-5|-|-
CAISDDSRLLERPQHF
TGTGCCATCAGTGACGATTCGCGGCTTTTGGAGCGGCCCCAGCATTTT
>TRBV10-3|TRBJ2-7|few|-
CAISGDRAYEQYF
TGTGCCATCAGTGGAGACCGGGCCTACGAGCAGTACTTC
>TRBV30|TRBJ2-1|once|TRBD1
CAARGQSYNEQFF
TGTGCCGCCAGGGGGCAGTCCTACAATGAGCAGTTCTTC
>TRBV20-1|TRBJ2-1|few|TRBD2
CSARYPLAPSSYNEQFF
TGCAGTGCTAGATATCCACTAGCGCCGAGCTCCTACAATGAGCAGTTCTTC
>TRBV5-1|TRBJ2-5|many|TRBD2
CASSAGEPQYF
TGCGCCAGCAGCGCGGGGGAGCCGCAGTACTTC
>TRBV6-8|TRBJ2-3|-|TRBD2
CASSTVLAGDTDTQYF
TGTGCCAGCAGTACCGTACTAGCGGGGGATACAGATACGCAGTATTTT
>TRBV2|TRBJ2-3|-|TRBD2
CAGAGGRSTDTQYF
TGTGCCGGAGCGGGGGGGCGATCCACAGATACGCAGTATTTT
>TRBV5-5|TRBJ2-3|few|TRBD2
CASSTSPSGSSTDTQYF
TGTGCCAGCAGCACAAGTCCTAGCGGGAGCAGCACAGATACGCAGTATTTT
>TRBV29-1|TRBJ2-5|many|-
CSVDFMEETQYF
TGCAGCGTTGATTTCATGGAGGAGACCCAGTACTTC
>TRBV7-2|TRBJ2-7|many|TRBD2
CASCLAGGTYEQYF
TGTGCCAGTTGTCTAGCGGGAGGGACCTACGAGCAGTACTTC
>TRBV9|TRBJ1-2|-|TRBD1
CASSVATGGGQVSLDYGYTF
TGTGCCAGCAGCGTAGCTACAGGGGGGGGACAGGTCTCTTTGGACTATGGCTACACCTTC
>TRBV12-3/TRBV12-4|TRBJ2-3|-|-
CASTLGSTDTQYF
TGTGCCAGCACCCTCGGGAGCACAGATACGCAGTATTTT
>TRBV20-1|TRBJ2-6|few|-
CSARVGGFGANVLTF
TGCAGTGCCAGGGTCGGAGGGTTTGGGGCCAACGTCCTGACTTTC
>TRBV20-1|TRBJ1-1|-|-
CSAWKGNTEAFF
TGCAGTGCCTGGAAGGGGAACACTGAAGCTTTCTTT
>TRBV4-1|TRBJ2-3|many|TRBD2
CASSRTSGATDTQYF
TGCGCCAGCAGCCGCACTAGCGGGGCGACAGATACGCAGTATTTT
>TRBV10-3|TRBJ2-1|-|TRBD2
CAIRTSGVISYNEQFF
TGTGCCATCAGGACTAGCGGGGTGATCTCCTACAATGAGCAGTTCTTC
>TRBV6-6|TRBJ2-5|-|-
CASSYSEGFQETQYF
TGTGCCAGCAGTTACTCGGAGGGTTTCCAAGAGACCCAGTACTTC
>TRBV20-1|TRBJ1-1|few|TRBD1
CSASRRGVEAFF
TGCAGTGCTAGTCGCAGGGGGGTTGAAGCTTTCTTT
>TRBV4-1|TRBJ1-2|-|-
CASSQVLGSGYGYTF
TGCGCCAGCAGCCAGGTTTTGGGGTCAGGCTATGGCTACACCTTC
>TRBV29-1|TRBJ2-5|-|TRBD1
CSVEELDRDGTQYF
TGCAGCGTTGAAGAGCTGGACAGGGACGGGACCCAGTACTTC
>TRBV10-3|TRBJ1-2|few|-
CAISEGGQYSYGYTF
TGTGCCATCAGTGAGGGAGGACAGTATAGCTATGGCTACACCTTC
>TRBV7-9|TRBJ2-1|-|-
CASSLGDSVNDEQFF
TGTGCCAGCAGCTTAGGTGACAGCGTGAACGATGAGCAGTTCTTC
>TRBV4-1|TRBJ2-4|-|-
CASSHETRWGGDIKYF
TGCGCCAGCAGCCACGAAACCAGGTGGGGAGGTGACATTAAGTACTTC
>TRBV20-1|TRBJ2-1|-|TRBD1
CSARGDSSYNEQFF
TGCAGTGCTAGGGGGGACAGCTCCTACAATGAGCAGTTCTTC
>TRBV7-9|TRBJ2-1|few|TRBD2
CASSISSGSGNEQFF
TGTGCCAGCAGCATTTCTAGCGGGAGCGGCAATGAGCAGTTCTTC
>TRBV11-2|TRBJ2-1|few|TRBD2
CASSNPSGGHYNEQFF
TGTGCCAGCAGCAACCCTAGCGGGGGGCACTACAATGAGCAGTTCTTC
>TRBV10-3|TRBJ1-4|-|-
CAIRESVVNEKLFF
TGTGCCATCCGAGAATCAGTTGTTAATGAAAAACTGTTTTTT
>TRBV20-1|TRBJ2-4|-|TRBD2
CIARGLAGAVAKNIQYF
TGCATTGCTAGAGGCCTAGCGGGGGCCGTAGCCAAAAACATTCAGTACTTC